Listed below are T cell receptor beta chains from one sample, sequenced in a study of blood T cell repertoires in COVID-19. Here immunoSEQ multiplex PCR was the method, and the copy in TCRdb shows in-frame clones only, minus some. The repertoire holds over 350,000 clones, with just under 90% as singletons. The sequenced sample consisted of PBMCs or T cells enriched from blood (not recorded which). These receptors all stem from a woman between 50 and 59 years old who had recovered from COVID-19. Each CDR3 is given with its conserved first and last residue. Each record gives: J gene, D gene, V gene, clone size, CDR3 protein, CDR3 DNA. The D gene is left open where the match is weak. Some rows have no size entry. The others give once, few or many, or a class for an expanded clone.

j_gene: TRBJ2-5; d_gene: .; v_gene: TRBV6-2/TRBV6-3; abundance: .; CDR3aa: CASSYPLAGWGETQYF; CDR3nt: TGTGCCAGCAGTTACCCCCTTGCGGGGTGGGGAGAGACCCAGTACTTC
j_gene: TRBJ1-5; d_gene: .; v_gene: TRBV18; abundance: .; CDR3aa: CASSPKTGNQPQHF; CDR3nt: TGTGCCAGCTCACCAAAGACAGGCAATCAGCCCCAGCATTTT
j_gene: TRBJ1-3; d_gene: .; v_gene: TRBV7-9; abundance: few; CDR3aa: CASSSGGSGNTIYF; CDR3nt: TGTGCCAGCAGCTCCGGAGGCTCTGGAAACACCATATATTTT
j_gene: TRBJ1-5; d_gene: .; v_gene: TRBV27; abundance: .; CDR3aa: CASSLRDNRSPQHF; CDR3nt: TGTGCCAGCAGTCTCCGGGACAACCGGTCGCCCCAGCATTTT
j_gene: TRBJ2-5; d_gene: TRBD1; v_gene: TRBV11-3; abundance: .; CDR3aa: CASSSGGKDGETQYF; CDR3nt: TGTGCCAGCAGCTCAGGGGGCAAGGATGGGGAGACCCAGTACTTC
j_gene: TRBJ2-2; d_gene: TRBD1; v_gene: TRBV6-5; abundance: .; CDR3aa: CASSDRGRTGELFF; CDR3nt: TGTGCCAGCTCCGACAGGGGACGAACCGGGGAGCTGTTTTTT
j_gene: TRBJ1-5; d_gene: .; v_gene: TRBV7-3; abundance: .; CDR3aa: CASSLGENQPQHF; CDR3nt: TGTGCCAGCAGCTTAGGAGAGAATCAGCCCCAGCATTTT
j_gene: TRBJ2-5; d_gene: TRBD2; v_gene: TRBV2; abundance: .; CDR3aa: CASCRLAGAQETQYF; CDR3nt: TGTGCCAGCTGTCGACTAGCGGGGGCCCAAGAGACCCAGTACTTC
j_gene: TRBJ2-7; d_gene: TRBD2; v_gene: TRBV3-1/TRBV3-2; abundance: .; CDR3aa: CASRSGGHYEQYF; CDR3nt: TGTGCCAGCAGAAGCGGGGGGCATTACGAGCAGTACTTC
j_gene: TRBJ1-4; d_gene: .; v_gene: TRBV7-9; abundance: .; CDR3aa: CASSLDRGIKLFF; CDR3nt: TGTGCCAGCAGCTTAGATCGGGGGATAAAACTGTTTTTT
j_gene: TRBJ2-1; d_gene: .; v_gene: TRBV30; abundance: .; CDR3aa: CAAGPTYNEQFF; CDR3nt: TGTGCTGCCGGTCCTACCTACAATGAGCAGTTCTTC
j_gene: TRBJ1-5; d_gene: TRBD1; v_gene: TRBV24-1; abundance: .; CDR3aa: CATSESQQGQPQHF; CDR3nt: TGTGCCACCAGTGAATCGCAACAGGGGCAGCCCCAGCATTTT
j_gene: TRBJ2-1; d_gene: TRBD2; v_gene: TRBV19; abundance: once; CDR3aa: CASSALAGGLNEQFF; CDR3nt: TGTGCCAGTAGTGCCCTAGCGGGGGGGCTCAATGAGCAGTTCTTC
j_gene: TRBJ2-7; d_gene: .; v_gene: TRBV11-2; abundance: .; CDR3aa: CASSLSGIYEQYF; CDR3nt: TGTGCCAGCAGCCTCTCAGGGATATACGAGCAGTACTTC
j_gene: TRBJ1-4; d_gene: .; v_gene: TRBV28; abundance: .; CDR3aa: CASSYQTPGEKLFF; CDR3nt: TGTGCCAGCAGTTACCAGACCCCAGGTGAAAAACTGTTTTTT
j_gene: TRBJ1-1; d_gene: TRBD1; v_gene: TRBV30; abundance: .; CDR3aa: CAGTVIRTGGAGAFF; CDR3nt: TGTGCCGGGACGGTCATCAGGACAGGGGGCGCCGGGGCTTTCTTT
j_gene: TRBJ2-7; d_gene: TRBD1; v_gene: TRBV2; abundance: .; CDR3aa: CASNLPGQGNYEQYF; CDR3nt: TGTGCCAGCAATTTACCGGGACAGGGCAACTACGAGCAGTACTTC
j_gene: TRBJ2-1; d_gene: TRBD1; v_gene: TRBV5-4; abundance: .; CDR3aa: CASSGTGDSYNEQFF; CDR3nt: TGTGCCAGCAGCGGTACAGGGGACTCCTACAATGAGCAGTTCTTC
j_gene: TRBJ1-3; d_gene: .; v_gene: TRBV21-1; abundance: once; CDR3aa: CAACRGTNTIYF; CDR3nt: TGTGCCGCGTGTAGGGGGACAAACACCATATATTTT
j_gene: TRBJ2-1; d_gene: TRBD2; v_gene: TRBV7-9; abundance: .; CDR3aa: CASPSSGGSIWAEQFF; CDR3nt: TGTGCCAGCCCTAGTTCCGGGGGGAGTATCTGGGCTGAGCAGTTCTTC
j_gene: TRBJ2-7; d_gene: .; v_gene: TRBV9; abundance: .; CDR3aa: CASSPEEGYEQYF; CDR3nt: TGTGCCAGCAGCCCCGAGGAGGGTTACGAGCAGTACTTC
j_gene: TRBJ1-1; d_gene: .; v_gene: TRBV13; abundance: .; CDR3aa: CASSLGGGRTEAFF; CDR3nt: TGTGCCAGCAGCTTAGGGGGGGGTCGCACTGAAGCTTTCTTT
j_gene: TRBJ1-1; d_gene: .; v_gene: TRBV10-3; abundance: .; CDR3aa: CAISEATRNTEAFF; CDR3nt: TGTGCCATCAGTGAGGCCACACGGAACACTGAAGCTTTCTTT
j_gene: TRBJ2-5; d_gene: TRBD2; v_gene: TRBV5-1; abundance: .; CDR3aa: CASRAASGYQETQYF; CDR3nt: TGCGCCAGCAGGGCTGCTAGCGGGTACCAAGAGACCCAGTACTTC